This T cell receptor beta chain was sequenced for a study of blood T cell repertoires in COVID-19 (dated by TCRdb to about 2020). Study-wide context: Samples covering the acute and convalescent phases of COVID-19 were provided by collaborators in the United States, Italy and Spain. The prospective study material was composed of cDNA or gDNA derived from T cells, B-cell-depleted T cells, or PBMCs. Subjects who had been exposed to COVID-19, were actively infected with it, or had recovered from it provided the deeply sampled blood TCRbeta repertoires that made up the dataset. A freely available public database, intended as a resource for researchers studying the immune response to SARS-CoV-2, is where the repertoires were released. The samples were drawn from the first 160 participants of the ongoing ImmuneRACE study and from over 950 subjects provided by 6 global collaborators. A de-identified subject ID, COVID-19 status, age in years and sex were almost always included in the sample metadata. HLA class I and class II types, where available, came from metadata supplied by the sample provider rather than from assay-based typing.

Each collaborating institution followed its own protocols to collect whole blood in K2EDTA tubes. For TCRbeta analysis, collaborator samples were shipped as frozen whole blood, as isolated PBMCs, or as DNA extracted from either sample type. TCRbeta CDR3 regions were amplified from genomic DNA by means of the immunoSEQ Assay, a bias-controlled multiplex PCR. The original methods were these. Nucleated cell counts per sample were estimated from amplification of reference gene primers within the assay. To quantify the absolute abundance of each unique TCRbeta CDR3 rearrangement, sequence reads were collapsed and filtered. For each sample, productive Simpson clonality was calculated as the square root of Simpson's diversity index over productive rearrangements. TCRdb re-hosts the immuneACCESS table, in-frame sequences only. Its copies lack some clones; in the studies checked, an unresolved V gene accounts for under half of them, and the cause for the rest is not known. V, J and clone size derive from that table, while D and trimming were established from the DNA sequence. Counted in this sample were roughly 120,000 clones; just under 90% of them appeared once. The ten top clones hold roughly 2.1% of the sample.

As encoded in the germline V gene, CDR1 is LGHNA while CDR2 is YSLEER. The CDR3 holds 15 amino acids from the cysteine to the phenylalanine. Just the 45-base CDR3 DNA is kept, in frame starting at base 1. V drops 0 bases and J drops 2 bases, leaving 10 bases in between. Comments on this clone: What antigen it recognizes has not been identified. No base-level quality is on record; no much larger clone is a single base apart.

Paper-wide results and their limitations: The amount of clinical and demographic metadata varied by source and participant and was provided uncurated.

Sample: peripheral blood. The receptor was isolated from a woman between 45 and 60 years old with acute or convalescent COVID-19. This chain joins TRBV4-3 to TRBJ1-1; D gene: possibly TRBD1, on 6 matching bases. For the CDR3, the sequence is CASSQDRDTNTEAFF. The base sequence is TGCGCCAGCAGCCAAGATCGGGACACCAACACTGAAGCTTTCTTT.